Sequencing of this TCR beta chain was carried out in a study of molecular identifiers for immune sequencing clone quantification. General study results and limits: Among about a million naive cells, spiked Jurkat TCR RNA from a single cell was reportedly detectable. More than 97% of effector molecules, versus under 1% of naive-cell molecules, belonged to clones above 20 RNA copies. A shared barcode on identical TCR molecules could lead to underestimated sizes for highly expanded clones.

Naive CD8 T cells were sorted, and the gate applied was CD8+CD4-CCR7+CD45RA+. MiXCR, applied by TCRdb to the PCR reads, yields one record per CDR3 protein. Of hundreds of thousands of distinct CDR3 sequences listed, over 20% are singletons. This clonotype was observed at least ten times. Its antigen remains unknown. Sequencing used naive CD8+ T cells from blood, with Jurkat cell RNA spiked in. As for subset: FACS-sorted CD8+CD4-CCR7+CD45RA+ naive T cells. The TCR was taken from a human donor in good health. Some libraries in this study had Jurkat cell RNA spiked in.

The CDR3 DNA reads TGTGCCTGGAGTGTACCGGCGGGGAGCACAGATACGCAGTATTTT. It codes for CAWSVPAGSTDTQYF. V is TRBV30 and J is TRBJ2-3; maybe TRBD2 (6 bases). Germline V CDR1 and CDR2: GTSNPN, SVGIG (reference sequence). This CDR3 is built from 15 residues. Trimming took off 0 bases at V and 0 bases at J, with 10 bases between the two ends.